This T cell receptor (beta chain) was identified during a study of cytomegalovirus exposure and HLA in healthy donors (dated by TCRdb to 2017 to 2019). Some background on the complete study: An earlier analysis of approximately 640 of the donors reported about 250 Gb of sequence data and 100 million to 140 million unique TCR beta sequences from some 180 million T cells. Besides the first cohort of roughly 640 subjects, a separate validation cohort made up of 120 different subjects was used. Four or five DR-DQ haplotypes were handled as single units for association and clustering because linkage in the cohort was strong. The number of typed donors differed by locus: 629-630 for A, B, C, DRB1 and DQB1; some 540 for DQA1; around 580 for DPA1; and some 470 for DPB1. A later analysis re-examined previously published TCR beta repertoires from over 500 donors and added high-resolution HLA genotyping to investigate patterns of TCR occurrence. To decide whether each TCR beta V gene segment behaved as functional or pseudogenic, an earlier analysis of some 580 of the donors relied on high-throughput TCR beta sequencing. In a later genetic analysis, genome-wide SNP genotypes for about 55% of the roughly 700 donors were used, and that subset was treated as a discovery cohort. About 310 gigabases of sequencing data and tens of millions of unique TCR sequences were included in an early release covering over 600 HLA-typed donors. Donor age, sex, ethnicity and CMV serostatus were compiled alongside the repertoire data. The aim of the study was to test whether cataloging public T cell receptors could identify signatures of past pathogen exposure. Among roughly 370 genotyped donors of the cohort, an average of about 240,000 unique TCR beta nucleotide sequences were sequenced per donor, around 18% of them non-productive. The later analysis used no new phenotypic data to find candidate immune exposures, relying instead on TCR beta sequences and their occurrence across donors. The genetic ancestry cluster associated with self-reported Caucasian donors included approximately 85% of the roughly 400 genotyped donors. Class I and class II HLA loci were covered by the typing at four-digit resolution. The study profiled the T cell repertoires of 550 to 700 subjects by immunosequencing and related them to cytomegalovirus serostatus. High-throughput TCR immunosequencing, statistical association of individual TCRs with disease status, and machine learning were combined to predict cytomegalovirus infection status. Every discovery cohort repertoire had been produced on one sequencing platform.

Library generation was performed with the immunoSEQ multiplex PCR assay. For the multiplex PCR, a mixture combining 60 forward primers for TCR Vbeta segments and 13 reverse primers for TCR Jbeta segments was used. A multiplex PCR assay on genomic DNA amplified the CDR3 region of rearranged TCR beta genes. The amplified TCR beta libraries were sequenced on the Illumina HiSeq System as 87-base-pair reads. The authors' pipeline ran thus. A later analysis counted about 80 million unique TCR beta chains across the 666 repertoires, and some 11 million of these chains were shared by at least two donors. Raw reads were error-corrected and collapsed into unique sequences with a nearest-neighbor algorithm that merged closely related sequences to remove PCR and sequencing errors. CDR3 sequences were aligned to IMGT reference sequences to assign V, D and J gene segments. For a sequence to be retained, a match of at least six nucleotides was required to both a V gene segment and a J gene segment. A rearrangement was called productive if the CDR3 had no stop codons and remained in frame with V and J, and every other rearrangement was called non-productive. Following IMGT convention, CDR3 was defined as the stretch from the second conserved V-encoded cysteine to the conserved J-encoded phenylalanine. Sequences without an unambiguous match to a single V gene segment were excluded from the earlier analysis of 587 of the donors. In an earlier analysis of more than 500 of the donors, a V segment was called functional when productive rearrangements were above 56.7%, and segregating when the standard deviation between donors exceeded 5%. To diagnose cytomegalovirus status from the catalog of TCR beta chain sequences, a statistical classification framework was built. In a later analysis, TCR nucleotide sequences were compared against IMGT/GENE-DB human TR gene sequences so that V and J genes could be assigned. A later analysis assigned CDR3 sequences and most-parsimonious VDJ recombination scenarios with the TCRdist pipeline. In a later analysis, each TCR beta chain was defined by its CDR3 amino acid sequence together with its V-gene family, and reads lacking a unique V-gene family were excluded. As a way to deal with suspected cross-contamination and a sequencing artifact, a later analysis dropped 640 or so nucleotide sequences that were highly shared and had low generation probability. A later analysis calculated a clonal expansion index for each public chain from normalized within-repertoire ranks of inferred template counts. A later analysis computed generation probabilities with a VDJ recombination model fitted to out-of-frame rearrangements, and checked the results against IGoR. In a later analysis, hypergeometric tests were used to score TCR-TCR, TCR-HLA and TCR-CMV co-occurrence, with a repertoire-size bias correction applied to TCR pairs. In a later analysis, false discovery rates were estimated by permuting HLA or CMV assignments 20 times. In a later analysis, co-occurring TCRs were grouped with DBSCAN, and TCRdist sequence similarity was added when clustering was performed within HLA-allele-positive subsets. Repertoires with fewer than 30,000 or more than 120,000 public chains, plus five repertoires with anomalous nucleotide sharing, were excluded from co-occurrence clustering. TCRdb re-hosts the immuneACCESS table, in-frame sequences only. Its copies lack some clones; in the studies checked, an unresolved V gene accounts for under half of them, and the cause for the rest is not known. The DNA gave D and trimming, while V, J and clone size come from that table. In all, the sample holds around 150,000 clones, and 71% of those were seen once. The top ten clones comprise approximately 3% of the sample.

About this clone itself: Its antigen target is currently unknown. No clone much larger than this one lies a single base away; base qualities are absent.

The cohort was made up of about 610 healthy bone marrow donors. Cohort members were all nominally healthy when sampled, although unrecorded immune exposures were likely present. The donor tested CMV seronegative and was one of the 352 seronegative cohort members. Every donor gave a peripheral blood sample, and the peripheral blood mononuclear cells from that sample were used for TCR beta sequencing. The Qiagen DNeasy Blood Extraction Kit was used to extract genomic DNA from the blood cell samples. What the authors observed across the whole study: In both the original and validation cohorts, the classifier was reported to diagnose cytomegalovirus status with high specificity and sensitivity. According to a later analysis, most CMV-associated TCR beta chains appeared to be HLA-restricted, and the HLA associations seemed to be driven largely by CMV exposure. Compared with the 666-donor mean, donors in an Asian-associated ancestry cluster had fewer N-insertions in productive TCRs, according to a later genetic analysis. A later analysis found that TCR association rates varied across HLA loci, with DRB1 alleles showing the most associated TCRs and HLA-C alleles the fewest. In this cohort, only TCR beta chains were sequenced, and detectable features were limited by the absence of alpha or paired-chain data. Correlated functional status among segregating V segments might reflect linkage disequilibrium, but an unknown experimental factor could not be ruled out. The presence/absence analyses assumed that sequencing depth was roughly uniform across donors, and that assumption may not be true. The study listed 150 to 200 TCR beta chains as associated with cytomegalovirus. Some IMGT-functional V segments, including TRBV6-2 and TRBV6-3, could not be told apart with the 87-base-pair reads, so those segments were excluded. Three of the identified cytomegalovirus-associated TCR beta chains were confirmed in vitro to be specific for cytomegalovirus antigens. CMV serostatus was the only immune exposure information available for the cohort. In an earlier analysis of approximately 590 of the donors, most TCR beta V segments appeared in productive rearrangements about 87% or about 30% of the time, broadly matching IMGT annotations. Several of the top co-occurrence clusters appeared to be linked to parvovirus B19, influenza, CMV and Epstein-Barr virus, according to a later analysis. When HLA alleles, especially DR and DQ, strongly co-occurred, TCR associations were difficult to assign to individual alleles. A further reported finding was that TCR beta sequences accurately predicted the HLA-A and HLA-B alleles for most subjects in the first cohort. An association between a missense DCLRE1C variant and V-gene and J-gene trimming of TCR beta chains was found in a later genetic analysis and replicated in an independent cohort. Across donors, most TCR sequences were observed very rarely, whereas some public TCRs were present in many individuals. A group of highly shared sequence variants was considered likely to be a technical artifact of the sequencing pipeline. Because some donors lacked HLA typing at each locus, the association tests relied only on the typed subset. At a false discovery rate of 0.05, a later analysis linked 16,951 TCR beta sequences to specific HLA alleles. Around 16 rarely observed V segments, including chromosome 9 orphons, were excluded from the earlier analysis of several hundred of the donors because counts were too low. The authors suggested that the approach could potentially be generalized to other disease states and immunological phenotypes. A later analysis found that HLA-associated TCR beta chains were more clonally expanded and had lower generation probabilities than equally common non-associated chains.

Trimming accounts for 4 bases at V and 1 base at J, while the number of junction bases matched to no gene is 1. CDR1 SGDLS and CDR2 YYNGEE are derived from the germline V gene. The CDR3 measures 15 amino acids from cysteine to phenylalanine. Only the CDR3 portion is preserved as DNA: 45 bases, with reading frame beginning at the first base. Recombination connected TRBV9 to TRBJ2-2; 10 bases in the middle match TRBD2. This sequence was found in a woman in her twenties or thirties in good health and CMV-seronegative. The sequencing input was PBMCs. For the CDR3, the sequence is CASSPSGGNTGELFF. The bases read TGTGCCAGCAGCCCTAGCGGGGGGAACACCGGGGAGCTGTTTTTT.